Listed here are 32 T cell receptor beta chains from one sample, sequenced in a study of human T cells and chemical hapten exposure. Total RNA came from unfractionated whole blood. MiXCR, applied by TCRdb to the 5' RACE reads, yields one record per CDR3 protein. Here the sample spans approximately 150,000 distinct CDR3 sequences, roughly 4.1% being singletons. Receptors were obtained from a female donor in good health.

This clonotype was observed many times. This chain links TRBV25-1 with TRBJ2-3, with D tentatively TRBD1 or TRBD2 (7 bases each). The CDR3 has 14 residues. V was shortened by 7 bases and J by 10 bases, with 21 bases between the two germline ends. CDR1 MGHDK and CDR2 SYGVNS come from the germline V gene. The CDR3 here is CASNSPGGGGPQYF. In nucleotides, the CDR3 is TGTGCCAGCAATTCTCCAGGGGGGGGCGGGCCGCAGTATTTT.

The CDR3 bases are TGCAGTGCTCGCGGACTAGCGGGGGGTTACAATGAGCAGTTCTTC. Its translation is CSARGLAGGYNEQFF. V gene TRBV20-1 combines with J gene TRBJ2-1; TRBD2 agrees at 14 bases. Germline-derived CDR1 and CDR2 are DFQATT and SNEGSKA (reference sequence). CDR3 size: 15 residues. The V segment lost 5 bases and the J segment 4 bases; nucleotides outside the gene matches: 4.

This clonotype was picked up a small number of times. This rearrangement joins TRBV20-1 to TRBJ2-1; D remains unclear. CDR1 is DFQATT, CDR2 SNEGSKA, per germline (reference sequence). V lost 3 bases to trimming and J lost 0 bases, with 9 bases between them. This CDR3 has 14 amino acids. The CDR3 reads CSASPRSSYNEQFF. In DNA, the CDR3 is TGCAGTGCTAGCCCTCGTAGCTCCTACAATGAGCAGTTCTTC.

By proportion, this clonotype is medium-sized. The genes are TRBV6-6 and TRBJ1-5, with TRBD1 matching over 10 bases. The CDR3 is made up of 15 amino acids. V lost 10 bases and J lost 5; bases outside the gene matches: 11. The germline gives CDR1 MNHNY, CDR2 SVGAGI (reference sequence). CDR3 region: CATSSDRGQDQPQHF. In DNA form, the CDR3 reads TGTGCCACCTCATCTGACAGGGGGCAGGATCAGCCCCAGCATTTT.

This clonotype has ten or more counts. This sequence joins TRBV7-9 and TRBJ1-1; D is undetermined. This CDR3 is 14 amino acids long. The germline V and J ends were trimmed by 2 bases and 2 bases, with 9 bases remaining between them. The germline V gene has CDR1 SEHNR and CDR2 FQNEAQ (reference sequence). The DNA of the CDR3 is TGTGCCAGCAGCTTATTGGCCCAAAACACTGAAGCTTTCTTT. Amino acid sequence: CASSLLAQNTEAFF.

V and J are TRBV7-4 and TRBJ2-3, with TRBD2 identical over 12 bases. Trimming removed 5 bases from V and 5 bases from J; junction bases left unmatched: 5. CDR3 length: 15 amino acids. Looked up from germline, CDR1 is SGHVT and CDR2 is SQSDAQ. CDR3 sequence: CASSVTSGGGDTQYF. CDR3 DNA: TGTGCCAGCAGCGTGACTAGCGGGGGTGGAGATACGCAGTATTTT.

This clonotype was picked up a small number of times. CDR3 amino acids: CASSQDLGSPNTEAFF. The DNA for the CDR3 is TGCGCCAGCAGCCAAGATTTAGGCAGCCCAAACACTGAAGCTTTCTTT. The chain employs TRBV4-3 and TRBJ1-1; no clear D gene. Between the trimmed V and J ends, which lost 0 bases and 2 bases, there was a span of 13 bases. Per the germline V gene, CDR1 is LGHNA and CDR2 is YSLEER. CDR3 length: 16 amino acids.

The sample holds many counts of this clonotype. The V call is TRBV30, the J call TRBJ1-1, with D uncertain. The CDR3 spans 11 residues. CDR1 is GTSNPN and CDR2 is SVGIG in the germline V gene (reference sequence). The V and J ends lost 0 bases and 9 bases respectively, with 8 bases between them. The CDR3 region has the DNA TGTGCCTGGAGTGTTGACCCACAAGCTTTCTTT. Translating it yields CAWSVDPQAFF.

This clonotype was seen at least ten times. The V and J genes are TRBV9 and TRBJ2-3; 8 bases are a match to TRBD2. The CDR3 spans 16 residues. Germline V gene lookup returns CDR1 SGDLS and CDR2 YYNGEE. Losses at the gene ends were 0 bases for V and 6 bases for J; bases not matched to a gene: 9. The CDR3 region has the DNA TGTGCCAGCAGCGTAGGAGCGGGGGCTACGGCGGATACGCAGTATTTT. As protein: CASSVGAGATADTQYF.

This clonotype was counted ten times or more. V usage is TRBV9 and J usage is TRBJ1-5; 7 bases align to TRBD1. This CDR3 region has 15 residues. V trimming: 3 bases; J trimming: 8 bases; junction bases outside the gene matches: 11. CDR1 is SGDLS, CDR2 YYNGEE, per germline. The chain's CDR3 is CASSGGGGGFKPQHF. CDR3 bases: TGTGCCAGCAGCGGGGGAGGAGGGGGCTTTAAGCCCCAGCATTTT.

This clonotype was seen repeatedly, ten times or more. The genes are TRBV5-5 and TRBJ1-5, with TRBD1 as a possible D gene (5 bases). Trimming removed 2 bases at V and 1 base at J, with 13 bases between. Germline CDR1 SGHKS, CDR2 YYEKEE (reference sequence). The CDR3 spans 16 residues. CDR3 bases: TGTGCCAGCAGCTTACGCCAGGGTGCCAGCAATCAGCCCCAGCATTTT. This translates into CASSLRQGASNQPQHF.

V gene TRBV7-9 combines with J gene TRBJ2-2; 8 nucleotides line up with TRBD2. The CDR3 is 15 residues long. The V and J ends lost 4 bases and 4 bases, in that order; junction bases with no gene match: 5. CDR1 is SEHNR, CDR2 FQNEAQ, per germline (reference sequence). CDR3 sequence: CASSSGLGATGELFF. CDR3 DNA: TGTGCCAGCAGCTCGGGACTAGGGGCCACCGGGGAGCTGTTTTTT.

Concerning this clonotype itself: This could be a read error, since a much larger clone is one nucleotide away. The J gene is TRBJ2-1, the V gene TRBV6-2 or TRBV6-3, with D maybe TRBD2 (7 bases). Germline V lookup: CDR1 MNHEY, CDR2 SVGEGT. Trimming took off 10 bases at V and 8 bases at J, with 24 bases between the two ends. The CDR3 has 15 amino acids. As DNA, the CDR3 is TGTGCCACCAGGGAGGGGCTAGCGGAGGGGGATGAGCAGTTCTTC. This translates into CATREGLAEGDEQFF.

This clonotype was detected only a few times. The rearrangement links TRBV12-3 or TRBV12-4 to TRBJ2-3, with a tentative D call TRBD2 (6 bases). This CDR3 has 11 amino acids. V lost 6 bases to trimming and J lost 6 bases, with 7 bases between them. The CDR3 DNA is TGTGCCAGCAGAGCGGGCGATACGCAGTATTTT. The encoded protein is CASRAGDTQYF.

The chain is built from TRBV5-1 and TRBJ1-2; D gene uncertain. The germline V gene has CDR1 SGHRS and CDR2 YFSETQ. This CDR3 contains 13 residues. V was cut by 1 base and J by 7 bases, with 11 bases left in between. CDR3 sequence: CASSLPGPGGYTF. For the CDR3, the DNA is TGCGCCAGCAGCTTGCCAGGCCCTGGTGGCTACACCTTC.

This clonotype was counted ten times or more. The chain joins TRBV29-1 to TRBJ1-2; no firm D call. The CDR3 is made up of 9 amino acids. V shed 4 bases and J shed 8 bases, with 5 bases lying between them. The germline V gene encodes CDR1 SQVTM and CDR2 ANQGSEA. For the CDR3, the DNA is TGCAGCGTTGTGGAAGGCTACACCTTC. Translation: CSVVEGYTF.

At least ten counts were recorded for this clonotype. This CDR3 reads CSVDGGQGTEAFF. For the CDR3, the DNA is TGCAGCGTTGACGGGGGACAGGGTACTGAAGCTTTCTTT. The rearrangement links TRBV29-1 to TRBJ1-1, with 9 bases identical to TRBD1. Unmatched junction bases numbered 4, after V lost 3 bases and J lost 5 bases. Looked up from germline, CDR1 is SQVTM and CDR2 is ANQGSEA. The CDR3 totals 13 residues.

At least ten counts were recorded for this clonotype. V gene TRBV13 combines with J gene TRBJ1-1; D uncertain. From germline, CDR1 is PRHDT and CDR2 FYEKMQ (reference sequence). The CDR3 is 14 amino acids. V was cut by 5 bases and J by 5 bases, with 15 bases left in between. The chain's CDR3 is CASSAGRGGTEAFF. The CDR3 DNA is TGTGCCAGCAGCGCCGGACGGGGAGGAACTGAAGCTTTCTTT.

This clonotype was recorded at least ten times. The chain couples TRBV29-1 to TRBJ1-6; D may be TRBD1 (5 bases). Germline V lookup: CDR1 SQVTM, CDR2 ANQGSEA. This CDR3 comprises 13 residues. V was clipped by 6 bases and J by 8 bases, with 14 bases between them. The CDR3 coding sequence is TGCAGCGTCTTGTGGGACCGGTATTCACCCCTCCACTTT. Protein: CSVLWDRYSPLHF.

This clonotype was found many times. This chain links TRBV10-3 with TRBJ2-5, with TRBD1 identical over 8 bases. This CDR3 contains 16 residues. The V and J ends lost 4 bases and 5 bases, in that order; junction bases with no gene match: 12. CDR1 and CDR2 from the germline V gene are ENHRY and SYGVKD. The CDR3 region has the DNA TGTGCCATCAGTGGTACCAGGGGGCTCCCGCGGGAGACCCAGTACTTC. It encodes CAISGTRGLPRETQYF.

This clonotype was counted at least ten times. The rearrangement joins TRBV6-5 to TRBJ1-2; D not resolved. CDR3 length equals 11 residues. The germline CDR1 and CDR2 sequences are MNHEY and SVGAGI. Trimming took off 4 bases at V and 7 bases at J, with 7 bases between the two ends. CDR3 amino acids: CASSSLSGYTF. The CDR3 DNA follows: TGTGCCAGCAGTTCCCTAAGTGGCTACACCTTC.

This clonotype was seen ten or more times. The genes are TRBV20-1 and TRBJ1-4, with D possibly being TRBD1 (6 bases). The CDR3 totals 15 residues. V shed 4 bases and J shed 7 bases, with 19 bases lying between them. Looked up from germline, CDR1 is DFQATT and CDR2 is SNEGSKA (reference sequence). CDR3: CSATSGDVGSEKLFF. The DNA of the CDR3 is TGCAGTGCTACCTCAGGGGATGTAGGAAGTGAAAAACTGTTTTTT.

This clonotype came up many times. The chain uses TRBV12-3 or TRBV12-4 and TRBJ2-3, with D possibly being TRBD1 (6 bases). Trimming shortened V by 5 bases and J by 2 bases, and 11 bases separated the two germline ends. This CDR3 comprises 14 residues. As DNA, the CDR3 is TGTGCCAGCAGTCTGGACAGAACCACAGATACGCAGTATTTT. Protein: CASSLDRTTDTQYF.

This clonotype was observed a handful of times. This clone may be a read error of a much larger clone one base away. The chain employs TRBV5-1 and TRBJ1-2; 8 nucleotides agree with TRBD1. The CDR3 sequence is 15 residues long. Germline lookup yields CDR1 SGHRS and CDR2 YFSETQ. The CDR3 region is CASSLDPSGQGGDTF. The DNA for the CDR3 is TGCGCCAGCAGCTTGGACCCCTCAGGACAGGGTGGCGACACCTTC.

The genes are TRBV5-1 and TRBJ2-7, with 9 bases lining up with TRBD2. Germline V gene sequence: CDR1 SGHRS, CDR2 YFSETQ. J lost 0 bases, V lost 4 bases, and 11 bases had no gene match. The CDR3 sequence is 17 residues long. CDR3 in amino acids: CASSPETSGGHSYEQYF. CDR3 DNA: TGCGCCAGCAGCCCGGAAACCAGCGGGGGGCACTCCTACGAGCAGTACTTC.

The table lists this clonotype with many counts. V gene TRBV12-3 or TRBV12-4 combines with J gene TRBJ2-7; 11 nucleotides agree with TRBD2. CDR3 length: 15 amino acids. The V gene end was trimmed by 4 bases and the J gene end by 1 base; junction bases not matched to a gene: 3. The CDR3 sequence: CASSSSGGFSYEQYF. The CDR3 DNA sequence: TGTGCCAGCAGTTCTAGCGGGGGGTTTTCCTACGAGCAGTACTTC.

This clonotype has just a few counts. The CDR3 coding sequence is TGTGCCATCAGGGGGGGGCTAGCGGGGGACACAGATACGCAGTATTTT. Translating gives CAIRGGLAGDTDTQYF. This chain connects TRBV10-3 to TRBJ2-3; 10 bases map to TRBD2. CDR1 is ENHRY, CDR2 SYGVKD, per germline. After removal of 6 bases from V and 2 bases from J, the junction contained 8 bases not matched to a gene. This CDR3 contains 16 residues.

At least ten counts were recorded for this clonotype. The V and J genes are TRBV7-3 and TRBJ2-2; 12 bases agree with TRBD2. The CDR3 extends over 17 amino acids. The trim removed 4 bases at V and 4 bases at J, leaving 7 bases unmatched. The germline V gene has CDR1 SGHTA and CDR2 FQGTGA. The CDR3 loop reads CASSSASGGAFTGELFF. In DNA form, the CDR3 reads TGTGCCAGCAGCTCCGCTAGCGGGGGGGCTTTCACCGGGGAGCTGTTTTTT.

Many counts were recorded for this clonotype. This chain joins TRBV4-2 and TRBJ2-3; 8 positions match TRBD1. V lost 0 bases to trimming and J lost 2 bases; unmatched junction nucleotides: 7. The CDR3 runs 17 residues. Looked up from germline, CDR1 is LGHNA and CDR2 is YNFKEQ. The CDR3 DNA reads as TGTGCCAGCAGCCAAGATGGGGACAGGAGATTCACAGATACGCAGTATTTT. Protein product: CASSQDGDRRFTDTQYF.

This clonotype was detected many times. The CDR3 is CASSLAGEDIQYF. In nucleotides, the CDR3 is TGTGCCAGCAGTTTGGCCGGGGAGGACATTCAGTACTTC. This sequence joins TRBV11-2 and TRBJ2-4; weak D call: TRBD2 (6 bases). CDR3 length: 13 residues. V shed 6 bases and J shed 8 bases, with 14 bases lying between them. Germline values: CDR1 SGHAT, CDR2 FQNNGV.

This clonotype was picked up a small number of times. This sequence joins TRBV4-3 and TRBJ2-3; D tentatively fits TRBD1 or TRBD2 (5 bases each). Germline V gene sequence: CDR1 LGHNA, CDR2 YSLEER. CDR3 length: 13 amino acids. Trimming took 4 bases from V and 6 from J, leaving 11 bases between them. The CDR3 DNA is TGCGCCAGCAGCCCCCGCCGGGGCGATACGCAGTATTTT. It specifies CASSPRRGDTQYF.

The chain couples TRBV5-1 to TRBJ2-4; 7 nucleotides align to TRBD1. In germline, CDR1 is SGHRS, CDR2 YFSETQ. The CDR3 is 17 residues long. V was clipped by 4 bases and J by 6 bases; unmatched bases: 16. Here the CDR3 DNA reads TGCGCCAGCAGCACCGGGACAGAACCTCGAATCGGAAACATTCAGTACTTC. It specifies CASSTGTEPRIGNIQYF.